The present TCR beta chain was sequenced within a study of blood T cell repertoires in COVID-19. This CDR3 is 16 amino acids long. Trimming stripped 3 bases from V and 4 bases from J, with 17 bases between. Germline loops: CDR1 LGHNA, CDR2 YNFKEQ. Original analysis: Reference gene primer amplification gave nucleated cell count estimates. Produced via immunoSEQ multiplex PCR; TCRdb's table is partial and in-frame only. That table supplies the V and J calls and clone size; D and trimming were determined from the DNA. The sample has approximately 150,000 clones, almost 80% seen once; the top ten hold 7% to 9%.

The chain joins TRBV4-2 to TRBJ2-3; possibly TRBD2 for D (5 bases). This clonotype was obtained from a man aged 50-60 years with active or convalescent COVID-19. Material for sequencing was peripheral blood. The CDR3 nucleotides read TGTGCCAGCAGCCACCTCTGGCAGGTGGAGGCAGATACGCAGTATTTT. This translates into CASSHLWQVEADTQYF.